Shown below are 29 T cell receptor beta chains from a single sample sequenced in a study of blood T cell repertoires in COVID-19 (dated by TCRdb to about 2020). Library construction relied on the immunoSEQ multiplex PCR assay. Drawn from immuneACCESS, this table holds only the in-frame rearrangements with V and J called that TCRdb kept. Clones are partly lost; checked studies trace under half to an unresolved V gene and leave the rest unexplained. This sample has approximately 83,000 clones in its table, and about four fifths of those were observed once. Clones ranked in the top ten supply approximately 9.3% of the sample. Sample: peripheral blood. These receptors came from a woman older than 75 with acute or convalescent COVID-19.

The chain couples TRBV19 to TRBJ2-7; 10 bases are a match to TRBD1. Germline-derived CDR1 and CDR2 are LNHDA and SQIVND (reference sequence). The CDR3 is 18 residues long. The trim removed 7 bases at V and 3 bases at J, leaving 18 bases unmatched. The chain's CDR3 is CASIKSRRGTGVLYEQYF. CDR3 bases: TGTGCCAGTATCAAATCCCGGCGAGGGACAGGGGTCCTCTACGAGCAGTACTTC.

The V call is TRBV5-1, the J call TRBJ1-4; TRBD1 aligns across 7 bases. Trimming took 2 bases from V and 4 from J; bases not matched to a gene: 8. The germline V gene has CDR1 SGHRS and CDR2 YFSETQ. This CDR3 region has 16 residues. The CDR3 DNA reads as TGCGCCAGCAGCTTAAATGAACAGGGGATTAATGAAAAACTGTTTTTT. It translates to CASSLNEQGINEKLFF. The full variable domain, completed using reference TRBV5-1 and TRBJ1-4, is KAGVTQTPRYLIKTRGQQVTLSCSPISGHRSVSWYQQTPGQGLQFLFEYFSETQRNKGNFPGRFSGRQFSNSRSEMNVSTLELGDSALYLCASSLNEQGINEKLFFGSGTQLSVL.

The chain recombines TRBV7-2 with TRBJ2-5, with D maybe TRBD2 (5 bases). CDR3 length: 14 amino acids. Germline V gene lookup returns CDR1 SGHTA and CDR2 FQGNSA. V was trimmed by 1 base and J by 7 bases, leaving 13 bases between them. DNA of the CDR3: TGTGCCAGCAGCTTAGGACCTGGTGAGGGGACCCAGTACTTC. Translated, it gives CASSLGPGEGTQYF. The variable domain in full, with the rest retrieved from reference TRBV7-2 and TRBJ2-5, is GAGVSQSPSNKVTEKGKDVELRCDPISGHTALYWYRQSLGQGLEFLIYFQGNSAPDKSGLPSDRFSAERTGGSVSTLTIQRTQQEDSAVYLCASSLGPGEGTQYFGPGTRLLVL.

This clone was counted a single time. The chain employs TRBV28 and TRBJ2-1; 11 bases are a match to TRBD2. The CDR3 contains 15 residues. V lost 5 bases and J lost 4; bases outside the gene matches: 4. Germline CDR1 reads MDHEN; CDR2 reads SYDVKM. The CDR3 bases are TGTGCCAGCAGTCCCGGGACTAGCGGTTACAATGAGCAGTTCTTC. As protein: CASSPGTSGYNEQFF.

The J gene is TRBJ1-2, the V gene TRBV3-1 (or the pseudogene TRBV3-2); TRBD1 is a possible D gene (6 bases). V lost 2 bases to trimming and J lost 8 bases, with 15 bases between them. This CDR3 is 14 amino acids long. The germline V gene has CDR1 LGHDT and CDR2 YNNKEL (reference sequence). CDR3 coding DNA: TGTGCCAGCAGCCAATTAACGAACAGGGAAGGCTACACCTTC. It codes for CASSQLTNREGYTF.

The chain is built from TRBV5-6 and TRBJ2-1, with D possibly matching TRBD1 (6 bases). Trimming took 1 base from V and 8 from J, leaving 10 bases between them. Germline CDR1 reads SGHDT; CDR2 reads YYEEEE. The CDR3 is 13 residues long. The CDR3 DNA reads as TGTGCCAGCAGCTTGACAGGGACCGATGAGCAGTTCTTC. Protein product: CASSLTGTDEQFF.

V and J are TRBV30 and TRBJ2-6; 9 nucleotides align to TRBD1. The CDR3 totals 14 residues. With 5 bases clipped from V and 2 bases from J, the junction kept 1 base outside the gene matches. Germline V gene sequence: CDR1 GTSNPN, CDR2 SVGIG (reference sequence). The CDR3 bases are TGTGCCTGGGGGACAGGGACTGGGGCCAACGTCCTGACTTTC. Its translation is CAWGTGTGANVLTF. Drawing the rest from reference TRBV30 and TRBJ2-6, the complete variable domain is SQTIHQWPATLVQPVGSPLSLECTVEGTSNPNLYWYRQAAGRGLQLLFYSVGIGQISSEVPQNLSASRPQDRQFILSSKKLLLSDSGFYLCAWGTGTGANVLTFGAGSRLTVL.

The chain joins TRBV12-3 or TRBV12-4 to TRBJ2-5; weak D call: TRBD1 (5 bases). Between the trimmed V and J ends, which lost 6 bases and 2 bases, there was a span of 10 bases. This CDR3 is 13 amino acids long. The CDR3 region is CASRSTGQETQYF. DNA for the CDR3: TGTGCCAGCAGATCCACAGGACAAGAGACCCAGTACTTC.

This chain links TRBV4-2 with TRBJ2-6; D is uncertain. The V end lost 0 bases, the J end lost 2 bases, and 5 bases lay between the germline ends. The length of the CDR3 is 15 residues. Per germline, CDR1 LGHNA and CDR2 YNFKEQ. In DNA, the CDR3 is TGTGCCAGCAGCCAAGATAACACTGGGGCCAACGTCCTGACTTTC. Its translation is CASSQDNTGANVLTF.

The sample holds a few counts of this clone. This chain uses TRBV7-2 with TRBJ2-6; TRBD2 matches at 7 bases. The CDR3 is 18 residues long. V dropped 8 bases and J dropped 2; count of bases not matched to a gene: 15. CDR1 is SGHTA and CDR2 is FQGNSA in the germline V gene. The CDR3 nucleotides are TGTGCCAGCTCCCTGTGGGGGGGTGGCTACCCTGGGGCCAACGTCCTGACTTTC. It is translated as CASSLWGGGYPGANVLTF.

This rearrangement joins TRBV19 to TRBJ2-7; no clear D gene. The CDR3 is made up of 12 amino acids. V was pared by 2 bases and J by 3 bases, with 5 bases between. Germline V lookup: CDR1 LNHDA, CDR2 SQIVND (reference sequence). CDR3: CASSISGYEQYF. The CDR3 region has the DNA TGTGCCAGTAGTATATCGGGCTACGAGCAGTACTTC.

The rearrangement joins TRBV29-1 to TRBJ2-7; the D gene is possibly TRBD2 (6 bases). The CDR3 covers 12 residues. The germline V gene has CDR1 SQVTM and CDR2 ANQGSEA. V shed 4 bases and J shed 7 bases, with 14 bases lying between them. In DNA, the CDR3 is TGCAGCGTTGGGCGCCCCGGGGGTGAGCAGTACTTC. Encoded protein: CSVGRPGGEQYF.

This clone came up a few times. The CDR3 DNA is TGTGCCAGCAGCCAAGGAAGAGGTTCTAGCACAGATACGCAGTATTTT. Amino acids: CASSQGRGSSTDTQYF. The V and J genes are TRBV14 and TRBJ2-3; D remains unclear. The CDR3 runs 16 residues. Germline loops: CDR1 SGHDN, CDR2 FVKESK. V dropped 1 base and J dropped 0 bases, with 11 bases sitting between them.

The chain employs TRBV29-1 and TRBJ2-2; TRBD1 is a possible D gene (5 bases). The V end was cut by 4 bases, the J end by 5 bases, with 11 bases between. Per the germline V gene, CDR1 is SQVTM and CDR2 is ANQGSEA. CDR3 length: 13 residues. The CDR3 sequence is CSVARQSTGELFF. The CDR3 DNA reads TGCAGCGTTGCCCGACAGTCAACCGGGGAGCTGTTTTTT.

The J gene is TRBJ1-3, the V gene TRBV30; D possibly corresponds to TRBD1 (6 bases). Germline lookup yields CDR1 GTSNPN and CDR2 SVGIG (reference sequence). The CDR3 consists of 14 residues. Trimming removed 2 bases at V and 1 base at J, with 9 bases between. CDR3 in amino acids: CAWSQGSSGNTIYF. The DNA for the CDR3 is TGTGCCTGGAGTCAGGGGTCGTCTGGAAACACCATATATTTT.

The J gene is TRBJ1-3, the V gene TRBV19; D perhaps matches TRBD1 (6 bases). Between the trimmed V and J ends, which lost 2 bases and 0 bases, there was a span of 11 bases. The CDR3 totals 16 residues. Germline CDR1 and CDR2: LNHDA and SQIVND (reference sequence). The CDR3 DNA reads TGTGCCAGTAGTATATCTGGGGGCTACTCTGGAAACACCATATATTTT. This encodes CASSISGGYSGNTIYF.

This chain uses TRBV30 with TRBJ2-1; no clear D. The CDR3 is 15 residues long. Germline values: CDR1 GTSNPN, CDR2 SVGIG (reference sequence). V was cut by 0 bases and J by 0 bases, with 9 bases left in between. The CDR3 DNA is TGTGCCTGGAGTGTTGGCGGATACTCCTACAATGAGCAGTTCTTC. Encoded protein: CAWSVGGYSYNEQFF.

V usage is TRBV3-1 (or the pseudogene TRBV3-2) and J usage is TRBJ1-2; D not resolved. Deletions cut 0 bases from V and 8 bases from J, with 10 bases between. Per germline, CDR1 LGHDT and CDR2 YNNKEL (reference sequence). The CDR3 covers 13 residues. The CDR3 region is CASSQDGHMGYTF. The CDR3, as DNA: TGTGCCAGCAGCCAAGATGGCCATATGGGCTACACCTTC.

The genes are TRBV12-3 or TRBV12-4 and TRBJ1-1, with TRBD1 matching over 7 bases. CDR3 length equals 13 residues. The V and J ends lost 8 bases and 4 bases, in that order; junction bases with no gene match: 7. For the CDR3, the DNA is TGTGCCAGCGGCTCGACAGGGACCACTGAAGCTTTCTTT. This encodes CASGSTGTTEAFF.

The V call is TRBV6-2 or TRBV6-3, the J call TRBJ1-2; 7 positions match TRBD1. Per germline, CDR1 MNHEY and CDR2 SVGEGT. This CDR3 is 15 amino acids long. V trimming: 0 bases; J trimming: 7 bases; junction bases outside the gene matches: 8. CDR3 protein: CASSYSKGALPGYTF. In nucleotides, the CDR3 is TGTGCCAGCAGTTACTCAAAGGGGGCGCTTCCTGGCTACACCTTC.

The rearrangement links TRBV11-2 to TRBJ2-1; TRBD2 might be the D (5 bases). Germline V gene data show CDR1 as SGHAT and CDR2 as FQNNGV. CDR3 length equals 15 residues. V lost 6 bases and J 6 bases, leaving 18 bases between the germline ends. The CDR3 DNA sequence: TGTGCCAGCAGTCGGTCTAGGCAAGGGAGCAATGAGCAGTTCTTC. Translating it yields CASSRSRQGSNEQFF.

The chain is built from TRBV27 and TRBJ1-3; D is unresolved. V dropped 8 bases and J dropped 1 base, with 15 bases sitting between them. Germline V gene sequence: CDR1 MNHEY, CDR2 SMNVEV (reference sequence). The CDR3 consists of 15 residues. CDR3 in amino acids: CASAPRRRSGNTIYF. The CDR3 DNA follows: TGTGCCAGCGCTCCCCGCAGGCGTTCTGGAAACACCATATATTTT.

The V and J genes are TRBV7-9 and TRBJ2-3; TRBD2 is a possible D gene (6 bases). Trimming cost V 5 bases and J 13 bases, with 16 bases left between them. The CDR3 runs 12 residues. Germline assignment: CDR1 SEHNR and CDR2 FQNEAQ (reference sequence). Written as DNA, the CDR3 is TGTGCCAGCAGCCCCCAGCTGGGACTTAAGTATTTT. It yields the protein CASSPQLGLKYF.

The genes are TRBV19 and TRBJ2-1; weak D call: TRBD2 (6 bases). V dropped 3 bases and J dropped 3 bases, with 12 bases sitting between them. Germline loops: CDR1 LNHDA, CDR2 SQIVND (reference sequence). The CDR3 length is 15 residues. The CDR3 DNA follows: TGTGCCAGTAGTATCGCTAGCGACTACTACAATGAGCAGTTCTTC. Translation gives CASSIASDYYNEQFF. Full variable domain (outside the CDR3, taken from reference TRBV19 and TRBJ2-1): DGGITQSPKYLFRKEGQNVTLSCEQNLNHDAMYWYRQDPGQGLRLIYYSQIVNDFQKGDIAEGYSVSREKKESFPLTVTSAQKNPTAFYLCASSIASDYYNEQFFGPGTRLTVL.

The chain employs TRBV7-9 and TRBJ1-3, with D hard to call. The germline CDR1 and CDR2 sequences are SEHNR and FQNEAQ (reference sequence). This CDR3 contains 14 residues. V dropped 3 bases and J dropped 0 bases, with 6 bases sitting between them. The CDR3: CASSFGNSGNTIYF. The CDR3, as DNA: TGTGCCAGCAGCTTCGGGAACTCTGGAAACACCATATATTTT.

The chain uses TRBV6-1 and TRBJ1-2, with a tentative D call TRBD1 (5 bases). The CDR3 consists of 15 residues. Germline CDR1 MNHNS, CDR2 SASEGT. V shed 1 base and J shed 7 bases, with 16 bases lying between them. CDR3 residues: CASSEGGREWGGYTF. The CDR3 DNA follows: TGTGCCAGCAGTGAAGGGGGACGGGAGTGGGGTGGCTACACCTTC.

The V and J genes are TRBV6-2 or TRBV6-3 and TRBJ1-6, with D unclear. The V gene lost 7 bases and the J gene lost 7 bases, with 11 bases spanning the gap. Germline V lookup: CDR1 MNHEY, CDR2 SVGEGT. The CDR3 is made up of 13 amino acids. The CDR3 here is CASTPDGNSPLHF. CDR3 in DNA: TGTGCCAGCACCCCCGACGGGAATTCACCCCTCCACTTT.

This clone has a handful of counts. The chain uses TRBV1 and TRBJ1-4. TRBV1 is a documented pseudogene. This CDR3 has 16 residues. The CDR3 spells CTSSQVTERVREKLFF. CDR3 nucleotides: TGCACCAGCAGCCAAGTCACTGAGCGGGTGCGTGAAAAACTGTTTTTT.

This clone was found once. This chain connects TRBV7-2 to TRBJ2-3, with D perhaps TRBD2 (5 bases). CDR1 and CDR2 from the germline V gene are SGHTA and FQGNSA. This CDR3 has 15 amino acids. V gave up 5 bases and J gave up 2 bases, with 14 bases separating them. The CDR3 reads CASSPRTASTDTQYF. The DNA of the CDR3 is TGTGCCAGCAGCCCCCGGACTGCCTCCACAGATACGCAGTATTTT.